Reported below is one T cell receptor beta chain. The antigen remains undetermined. Trimming cost V 1 base and J 3 bases, with 12 bases left between them. CDR3 size: 16 residues. Germline values: CDR1 KGHDR, CDR2 SFDVKD. This sample is drawn from a study of identical twins. Study-level points and caveats: Invariant populations such as MAIT and iNKT cells could partly muddle zero-insertion analyses. With abundant cord blood beta clonotypes, insertions were fewer; memory repertoires showed no such pattern. Conclusions leaned on cross-sectional statistical analysis and did not track the same donors over time. Out-of-frame alpha sequences shared between twins exhibited an excess of low generation probability.

TCRdb called the 5' RACE reads again in MiXCR, with one record for every CDR3 protein. This table holds 400,000 to 550,000 distinct CDR3 sequences, approximately 14% found once. These data were also filed under a second study, of yellow fever vaccine responses in identical twins.

The V call is TRBV24-1, the J call TRBJ2-1; the D gene is possibly TRBD2 (6 bases). The TCR was taken from a woman aged 18-29 years in good health. The material sequenced was CD4+ T cells sorted from blood. In DNA, the CDR3 is TGTGCCACCAGTGATTTACCCGGGAGAGACTACAATGAGCAGTTCTTC. Translating it yields CATSDLPGRDYNEQFF.